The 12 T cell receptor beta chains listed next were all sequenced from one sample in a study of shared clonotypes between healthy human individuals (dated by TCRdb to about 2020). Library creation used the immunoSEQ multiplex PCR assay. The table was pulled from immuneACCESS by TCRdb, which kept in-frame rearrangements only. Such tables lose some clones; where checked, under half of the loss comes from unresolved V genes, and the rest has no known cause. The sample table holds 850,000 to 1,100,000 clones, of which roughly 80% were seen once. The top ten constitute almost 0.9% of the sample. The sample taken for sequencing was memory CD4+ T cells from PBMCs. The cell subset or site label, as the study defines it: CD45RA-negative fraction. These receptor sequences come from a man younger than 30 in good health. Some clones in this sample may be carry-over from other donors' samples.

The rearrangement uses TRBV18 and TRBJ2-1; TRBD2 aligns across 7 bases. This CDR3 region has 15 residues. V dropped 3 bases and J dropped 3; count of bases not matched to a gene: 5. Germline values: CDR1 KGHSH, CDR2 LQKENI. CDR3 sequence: CASSPMAGVYNEQFF. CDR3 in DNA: TGTGCCAGCTCACCCATGGCGGGAGTCTACAATGAGCAGTTCTTC.

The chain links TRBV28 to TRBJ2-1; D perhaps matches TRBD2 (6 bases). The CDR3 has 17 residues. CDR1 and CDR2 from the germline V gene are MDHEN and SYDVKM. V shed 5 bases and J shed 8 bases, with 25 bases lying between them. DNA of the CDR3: TGTGCCAGCAGTCAGGGAGGAGAACCCGAAAAGGACCATGAGCAGTTCTTC. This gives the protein CASSQGGEPEKDHEQFF.

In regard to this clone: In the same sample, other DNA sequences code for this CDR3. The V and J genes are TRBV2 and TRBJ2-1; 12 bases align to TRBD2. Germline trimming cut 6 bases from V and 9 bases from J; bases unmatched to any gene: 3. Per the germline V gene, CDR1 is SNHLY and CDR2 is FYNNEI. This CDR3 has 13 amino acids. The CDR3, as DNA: TGTGCCAGCAGGACTAGCGGGAGAGGTGAGCAGTTCTTC. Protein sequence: CASRTSGRGEQFF.

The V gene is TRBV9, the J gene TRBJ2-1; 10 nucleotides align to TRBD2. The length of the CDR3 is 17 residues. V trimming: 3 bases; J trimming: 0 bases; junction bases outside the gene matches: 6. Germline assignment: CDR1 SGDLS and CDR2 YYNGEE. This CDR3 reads CASSARLAGSSYNEQFF. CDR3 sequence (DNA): TGTGCCAGCAGCGCGAGACTAGCGGGTAGCTCCTACAATGAGCAGTTCTTC.

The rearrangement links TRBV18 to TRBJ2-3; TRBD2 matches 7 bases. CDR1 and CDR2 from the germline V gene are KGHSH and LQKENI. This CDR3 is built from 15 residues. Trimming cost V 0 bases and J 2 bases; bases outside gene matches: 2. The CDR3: CASSPPGGNTDTQYF. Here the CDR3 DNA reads TGTGCCAGCTCACCACCGGGGGGGAACACAGATACGCAGTATTTT.

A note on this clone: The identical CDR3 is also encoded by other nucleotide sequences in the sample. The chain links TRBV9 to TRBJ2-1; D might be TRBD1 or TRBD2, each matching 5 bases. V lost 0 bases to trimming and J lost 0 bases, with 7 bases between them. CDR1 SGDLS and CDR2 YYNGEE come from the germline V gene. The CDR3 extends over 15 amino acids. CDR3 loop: CASSVAGTSYNEQFF. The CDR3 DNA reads TGTGCCAGCAGCGTAGCCGGGACCTCCTACAATGAGCAGTTCTTC.

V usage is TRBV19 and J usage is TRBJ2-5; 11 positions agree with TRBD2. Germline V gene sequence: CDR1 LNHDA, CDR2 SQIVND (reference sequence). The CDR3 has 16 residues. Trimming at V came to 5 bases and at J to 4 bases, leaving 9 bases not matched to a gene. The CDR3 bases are TGTGCCAGTAGTCCAGAACTAGCGGGAGTGCCAGAGACCCAGTACTTC. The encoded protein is CASSPELAGVPETQYF.

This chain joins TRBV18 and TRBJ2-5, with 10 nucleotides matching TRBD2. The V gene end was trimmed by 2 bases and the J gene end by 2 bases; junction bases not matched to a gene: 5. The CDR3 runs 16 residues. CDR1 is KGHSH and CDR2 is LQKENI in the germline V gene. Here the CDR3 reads CASSPIRSGRQETQYF. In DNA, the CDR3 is TGTGCCAGCTCACCAATCCGTAGCGGGAGGCAAGAGACCCAGTACTTC.

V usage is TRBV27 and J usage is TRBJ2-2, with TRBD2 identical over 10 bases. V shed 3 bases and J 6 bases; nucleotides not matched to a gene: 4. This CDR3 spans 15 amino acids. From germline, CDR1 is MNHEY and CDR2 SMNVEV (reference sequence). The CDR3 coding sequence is TGTGCCAGCAGTTTTCTAGCGGGAGCGTCCGGGGAGCTGTTTTTT. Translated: CASSFLAGASGELFF.

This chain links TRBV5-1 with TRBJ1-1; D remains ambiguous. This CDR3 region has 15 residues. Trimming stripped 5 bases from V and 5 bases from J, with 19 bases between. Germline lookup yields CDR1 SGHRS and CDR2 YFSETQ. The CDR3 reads CASREVIRSGTEAFF. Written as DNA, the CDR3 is TGCGCCAGCAGGGAGGTCATAAGAAGTGGGACTGAAGCTTTCTTT.

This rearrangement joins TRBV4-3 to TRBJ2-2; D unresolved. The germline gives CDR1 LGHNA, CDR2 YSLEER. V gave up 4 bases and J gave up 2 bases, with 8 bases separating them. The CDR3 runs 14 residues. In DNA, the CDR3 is TGCGCCAGCAGCCTAGGGCCAAACACCGGGGAGCTGTTTTTT. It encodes CASSLGPNTGELFF.

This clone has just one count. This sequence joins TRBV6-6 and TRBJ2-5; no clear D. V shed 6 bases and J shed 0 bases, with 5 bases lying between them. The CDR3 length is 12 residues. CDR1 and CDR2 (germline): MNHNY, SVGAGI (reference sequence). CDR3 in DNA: TGTGCCAGCAGCCAGTACCAAGAGACCCAGTACTTC. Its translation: CASSQYQETQYF.